This T cell receptor (beta chain) was documented in a study of T cells in Graves' hyperthyroidism and ophthalmopathy. From RNA transcripts, TCR beta CDR3 regions were amplified. First-round RT-PCR with HTBI primers amplified the TCR CDR3 region. TCRdb re-analysed the multiplex PCR reads in MiXCR, keeping a single row per CDR3 protein. The data contain approximately 720,000 distinct CDR3 sequences, approximately 19% of them singletons. The CDR3 is made up of 11 amino acids. V lost 0 bases, J lost 1 base, and 0 bases lay in between. In germline, CDR1 is GTSNPN, CDR2 SVGIG (reference sequence). This clonotype was counted a few times.

The TCR originated in a woman aged 45-59 years with Graves' hyperthyroidism that later progressed to Graves' ophthalmopathy. This chain joins TRBV30 and TRBJ1-2; D is uncertain. Material: blood. CDR3 loop: CAWSVNYGYTF. For the CDR3, the DNA is TGTGCCTGGAGTGTTAACTATGGCTACACCTTC.